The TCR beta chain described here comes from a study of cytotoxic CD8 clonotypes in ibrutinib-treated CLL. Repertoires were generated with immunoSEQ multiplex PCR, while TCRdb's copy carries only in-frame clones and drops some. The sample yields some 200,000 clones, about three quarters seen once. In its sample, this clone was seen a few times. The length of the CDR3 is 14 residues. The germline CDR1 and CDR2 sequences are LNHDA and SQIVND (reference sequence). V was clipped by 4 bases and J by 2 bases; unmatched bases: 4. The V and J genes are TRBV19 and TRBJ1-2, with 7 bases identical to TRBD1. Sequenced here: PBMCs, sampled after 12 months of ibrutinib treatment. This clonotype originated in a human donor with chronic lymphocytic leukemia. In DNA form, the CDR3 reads TGTGCCAGTAGTACCTCGACAGGGAACTATGGCTACACCTTC. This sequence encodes CASSTSTGNYGYTF.